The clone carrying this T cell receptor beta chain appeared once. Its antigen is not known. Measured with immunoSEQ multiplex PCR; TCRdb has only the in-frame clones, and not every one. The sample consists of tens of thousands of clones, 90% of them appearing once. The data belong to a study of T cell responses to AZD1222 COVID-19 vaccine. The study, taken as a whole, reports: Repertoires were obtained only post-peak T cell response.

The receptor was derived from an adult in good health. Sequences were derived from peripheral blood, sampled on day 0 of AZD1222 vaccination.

This CDR3 is CASSLWENEKLFF. CDR3 sequence (DNA): TGTGCCAGCAGCTTATGGGAAAATGAAAAACTGTTTTTT. The V and J genes are TRBV7-8 and TRBJ1-4, with D uncertain. V lost 2 bases and J lost 5, with 6 bases in between. CDR3 size: 13 residues. Germline loops: CDR1 SGHVS, CDR2 FQNEAQ.